These T cell receptor beta chains were read from a single sample in a study of cytomegalovirus exposure and HLA in healthy donors. Only in-frame clones appear in the TCRdb table, and some are missing; sequencing was by immunoSEQ multiplex PCR. The sample lists some 320,000 clones, about 85% occurring once. Sequencing was done on a sample of PBMCs. These receptors all come from a woman aged 25-40 years in good health and CMV-seropositive. Each CDR3 is given with its conserved first and last residue. The order of the fields is V gene, clone size, J gene, D gene, CDR3 DNA, CDR3 protein. The D gene is left open where the match is weak. Expanded clones are given a class, and other clones once, few, many or no size at all.

V: TRBV5-1; size: NA; J: TRBJ2-2; D: NA; DNA: TGCGCCAGCAGCTTGGCCCCGACAGGGAACACCGGGGAGCTGTTTTTT; CDR3: CASSLAPTGNTGELFF
V: TRBV6-5; size: NA; J: TRBJ1-4; D: NA; DNA: TGTGCCAGCAGTTCCGCAGGGTTGGATGAAAAACTGTTTTTT; CDR3: CASSSAGLDEKLFF
V: TRBV4-2; size: NA; J: TRBJ2-7; D: TRBD2; DNA: TGTGCCAGCAGCCAAGACCCCGGACTAGCGGGACTCTACGAGCAGTACTTC; CDR3: CASSQDPGLAGLYEQYF
V: TRBV6-5; size: NA; J: TRBJ2-5; D: TRBD2; DNA: TGTGCCAGCAGTTACGGACTAGCGGTTTTCGAGACCCAGTACTTC; CDR3: CASSYGLAVFETQYF
V: TRBV27; size: NA; J: TRBJ2-2; D: NA; DNA: TGTGCCAGCAGTTTCAGGGGAGGGAACACCGGGGAGCTGTTTTTT; CDR3: CASSFRGGNTGELFF
V: TRBV7-2; size: NA; J: TRBJ1-5; D: TRBD1; DNA: TGTGCCAGCAGCTTAGGAGGGACAGGGAAACATCAGCCCCAGCATTTT; CDR3: CASSLGGTGKHQPQHF
V: TRBV9; size: NA; J: TRBJ1-1; D: NA; DNA: TGTGCCAGCAGCCCCAGGGGCTCTGAAGCTTTCTTT; CDR3: CASSPRGSEAFF
V: TRBV7-8; size: NA; J: TRBJ2-6; D: TRBD1; DNA: TGTGCCAGCAGCTTGGGGACAGACTTCTCTGGGGCCAACGTCCTGACTTTC; CDR3: CASSLGTDFSGANVLTF
V: TRBV15; size: NA; J: TRBJ1-5; D: TRBD1; DNA: TGTGCCACCAGCAGTACAGGGGGCCCCAATCAGCCCCAGCATTTT; CDR3: CATSSTGGPNQPQHF
V: TRBV5-6; size: NA; J: TRBJ2-7; D: TRBD2; DNA: TGTGCCAGCAGCTGGACTAGCGGGGACGAGCAGTACTTC; CDR3: CASSWTSGDEQYF
V: TRBV19; size: NA; J: TRBJ1-6; D: NA; DNA: TGTGCCAGTAGTTTACAGGGAGATTCACCCCTCCACTTT; CDR3: CASSLQGDSPLHF
V: TRBV2; size: NA; J: TRBJ2-1; D: NA; DNA: TGTGCCAGCAGGACAGCCGACAATGAGCAGTTCTTC; CDR3: CASRTADNEQFF
V: TRBV6-5; size: NA; J: TRBJ2-5; D: NA; DNA: TGTGCCAGCAGTTACTCTTTTGCCAGACAAGAGACCCAGTACTTC; CDR3: CASSYSFARQETQYF
V: TRBV25-1; size: NA; J: TRBJ1-4; D: NA; DNA: TGTGCCAGCAGTGAGTTTAGGGAGAATGAAAAACTGTTTTTT; CDR3: CASSEFRENEKLFF
V: TRBV28; size: NA; J: TRBJ1-2; D: NA; DNA: TGTGCCACAAGCTCGGGGGGTACTAACTATGGCTACACCTTC; CDR3: CATSSGGTNYGYTF
V: TRBV28; size: NA; J: TRBJ2-7; D: NA; DNA: TGTGCCAGCAGGCCGGGACCTCGCTACGAGCAGTACTTC; CDR3: CASRPGPRYEQYF
V: TRBV6-5; size: NA; J: TRBJ1-2; D: TRBD1; DNA: TGTGCCAGCAGTTACGCAGGGACAGGGTATGGCTACACCTTC; CDR3: CASSYAGTGYGYTF
V: TRBV28; size: NA; J: TRBJ1-1; D: TRBD1; DNA: TGTGCCAGCAGTACCGACAGGGGAATCACTGAAGCTTTCTTT; CDR3: CASSTDRGITEAFF
V: TRBV28; size: NA; J: TRBJ2-1; D: NA; DNA: TGTGCCAGCAGCTATACCCCGAGGCCCGCATACAATGAGCAGTTCTTC; CDR3: CASSYTPRPAYNEQFF
V: TRBV7-6; size: NA; J: TRBJ2-2; D: NA; DNA: TGTGCCAGCAGCTTAGTGCCGACGGTCACCGGGGAGCTGTTTTTT; CDR3: CASSLVPTVTGELFF
V: TRBV9; size: NA; J: TRBJ1-2; D: NA; DNA: TGTGCCAGCAGGGCAGGGTATGGCTACACCTTC; CDR3: CASRAGYGYTF
V: TRBV5-1; size: NA; J: TRBJ2-2; D: NA; DNA: TGCGCCAGCAGCGAACAGGATCCCGGGGAGCTGTTTTTT; CDR3: CASSEQDPGELFF
V: TRBV5-6; size: NA; J: TRBJ2-5; D: NA; DNA: TGTGCCAGCAGCTTAAGACTAAACAAAGAGACCCAGTACTTC; CDR3: CASSLRLNKETQYF
V: TRBV5-1; size: once; J: TRBJ2-1; D: NA; DNA: TGCGCCAGCAGCGCGACCGGGACGGGCCATGAGCAGTTCTTC; CDR3: CASSATGTGHEQFF
V: TRBV28; size: once; J: TRBJ1-3; D: NA; DNA: TGTGCCAGCAGTAAGAGGTACTCTGGAAACACCATATATTTT; CDR3: CASSKRYSGNTIYF
V: TRBV7-6; size: NA; J: TRBJ2-1; D: NA; DNA: TGTGCCAGCAGCCCGCCGGGGGTATCCTACAATGAGCAGTTCTTC; CDR3: CASSPPGVSYNEQFF
V: TRBV13; size: NA; J: TRBJ2-5; D: TRBD2; DNA: TGTGCCAGCAGCCAACTAGCGCAGGAGACCCAGTACTTC; CDR3: CASSQLAQETQYF
V: TRBV5-1; size: NA; J: TRBJ2-1; D: TRBD1; DNA: TGCGCCAGCAGCTTGATAACCGGGACAGGGAGTTCCCGCGGCTACAATGAGCAGTTCTTC; CDR3: CASSLITGTGSSRGYNEQFF
V: TRBV19; size: NA; J: TRBJ1-5; D: NA; DNA: TGTGCCAGTAGTCCCTCCGCTAATCAGCCCCAGCATTTT; CDR3: CASSPSANQPQHF
V: TRBV4-3; size: NA; J: TRBJ2-6; D: TRBD1; DNA: TGCGCCAGCAGCCAGTTGGACAGGGCTGGGGCCAACGTCCTGACTTTC; CDR3: CASSQLDRAGANVLTF
V: TRBV15; size: NA; J: TRBJ2-7; D: NA; DNA: TGTGCCACCAGCAGGGAGCCGGGGCACGAGCAGTACTTC; CDR3: CATSREPGHEQYF
V: TRBV27; size: NA; J: TRBJ2-1; D: NA; DNA: TGTGCCAGCAGTTTATCCGGGACGATCTCCTACAATGAGCAGTTCTTC; CDR3: CASSLSGTISYNEQFF
V: TRBV30; size: NA; J: TRBJ1-1; D: NA; DNA: TGTGCCTGGAGCCATCGGAACACTGAAGCTTTCTTT; CDR3: CAWSHRNTEAFF
V: TRBV7-6; size: NA; J: TRBJ2-1; D: NA; DNA: TGTGCCAGCAGCTTAGAGGGGGAAGCGAACAATGAGCAGTTCTTC; CDR3: CASSLEGEANNEQFF
V: TRBV7-2; size: NA; J: TRBJ2-7; D: NA; DNA: TGTGCCAGCAGCCCAGCGGCGGCTTTTACCTACGAGCAGTACTTC; CDR3: CASSPAAAFTYEQYF
V: TRBV7-3; size: NA; J: TRBJ2-2; D: NA; DNA: TGTGCCAGCAGCTTGACGTCCGCCGGGGAGCTGTTTTTT; CDR3: CASSLTSAGELFF
V: TRBV19; size: NA; J: TRBJ2-7; D: NA; DNA: TGTGCCAGTAGTATCGGGCAGGGCCCCACCTACGAGCAGTACTTC; CDR3: CASSIGQGPTYEQYF